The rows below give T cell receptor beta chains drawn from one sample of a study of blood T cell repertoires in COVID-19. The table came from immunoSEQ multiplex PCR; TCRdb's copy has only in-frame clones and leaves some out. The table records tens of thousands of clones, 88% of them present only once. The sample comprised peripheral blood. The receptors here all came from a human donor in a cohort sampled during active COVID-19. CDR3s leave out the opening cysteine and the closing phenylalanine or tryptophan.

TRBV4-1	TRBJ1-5	ASSRSGANQPQH
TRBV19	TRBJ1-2	ASSITQGSGYT
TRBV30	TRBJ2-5	AWSSQGARETQY
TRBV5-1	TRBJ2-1	ASSLITVANEQF
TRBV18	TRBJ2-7	ASSPPSGGKNSYEQY
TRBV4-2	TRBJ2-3	ASSQDLLAGTPDTQY
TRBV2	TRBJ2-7	ASGPDSEQY
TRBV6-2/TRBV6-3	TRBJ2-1	ASSLLGGSYNEQF
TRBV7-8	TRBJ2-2	AGKTGAVTGELF
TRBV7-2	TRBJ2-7	ASSSHRAYEQY
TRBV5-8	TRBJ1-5	ASSLALRDRGSNQPQH
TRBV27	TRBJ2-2	ASFRSGELF
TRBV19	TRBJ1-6	ATSRGFSPLH
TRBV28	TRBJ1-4	ASSAPRGRGEKLF
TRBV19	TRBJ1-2	ASTHGEERGLFGYT
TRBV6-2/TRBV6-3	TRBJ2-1	ASSVDRNLLAGGLNEQF
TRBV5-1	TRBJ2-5	ASFGSAEETQY
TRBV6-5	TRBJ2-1	ASSTGNNEQF
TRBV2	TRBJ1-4	ASSDSWSEKLF
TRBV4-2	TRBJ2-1	ASSHLSGTTYNEQF
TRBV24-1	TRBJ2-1	ATGTSVPYNEQF
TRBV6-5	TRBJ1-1	ASSYARQGSTEAF
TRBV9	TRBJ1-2	ASSQSGTRRMEAYT
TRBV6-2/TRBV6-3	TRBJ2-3	ASSPTSGSTDTQY
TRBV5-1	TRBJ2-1	ASSPGQGNEQF
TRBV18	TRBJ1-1	ASSLPSLTGEAF
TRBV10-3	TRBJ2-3	AILLAGADTQY
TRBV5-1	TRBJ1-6	ASSWTGDNSPLH
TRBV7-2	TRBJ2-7	ASSERLVNYEQY
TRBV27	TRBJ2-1	ASGAGYEQF
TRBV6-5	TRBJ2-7	ASRRDSLSPYEQY
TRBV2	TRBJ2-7	AGGQLSYEQY
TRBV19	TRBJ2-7	ASSKKTRFHEQY
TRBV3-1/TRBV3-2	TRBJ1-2	ASSQGAAGYT
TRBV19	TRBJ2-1	ASSISTSGKYHQF
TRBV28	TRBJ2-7	ASSFFGLAGSWEQY
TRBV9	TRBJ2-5	ASSVTARETQY
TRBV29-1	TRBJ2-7	SVAGQGYEQY
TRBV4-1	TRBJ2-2	ASSQDRRDRSHTGELF
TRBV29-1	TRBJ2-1	SVEDLLAGGSNEQF
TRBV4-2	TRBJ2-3	ASSQRQGTDTQY
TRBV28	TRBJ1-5	ASSLTQGGFSQPQH
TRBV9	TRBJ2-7	ASSVAATSNYEQY
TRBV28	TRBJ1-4	ASTDRVNEKLF
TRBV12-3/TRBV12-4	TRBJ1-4	ASSLNTPREQF
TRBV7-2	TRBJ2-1	ASSLAGGTYNEQF
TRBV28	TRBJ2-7	ASSLHLAGGPYEQY
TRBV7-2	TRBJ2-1	ASSLDQGKGNEQF
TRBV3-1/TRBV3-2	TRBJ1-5	ASSQEKGWGHNQPQH
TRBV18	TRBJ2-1	ASSPVGAASYNEQF
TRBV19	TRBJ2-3	ASSPQRDQGDTQY
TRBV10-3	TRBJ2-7	AISESGQGSLKQY
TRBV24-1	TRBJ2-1	ATSDRGLYNEQF
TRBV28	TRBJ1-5	ASRDRGNQPQH
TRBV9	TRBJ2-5	ASSVAGGREETQY
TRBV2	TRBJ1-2	ASREGSSNYGYT
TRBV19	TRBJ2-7	ASSMFASGEQY
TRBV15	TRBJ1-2	ATSQAFGGSYGYT
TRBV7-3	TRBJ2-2	ASSPQGQGTGELF
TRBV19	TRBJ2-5	ASSSRDRGPETQY